This passage covers 32 T cell receptor beta chains from one sample sequenced in a study of control samples from healthy donors and cancer patients. Method: immunoSEQ multiplex PCR; TCRdb's copy keeps in-frame clones and lacks some. The table lists approximately 110,000 clones, roughly 90% of them singletons. Sequenced input: blood. The receptors were sampled from a woman between 45 and 60 years old in good health.

The chain recombines TRBV27 with TRBJ1-6; D is perhaps TRBD1 (5 bases). The germline V gene has CDR1 MNHEY and CDR2 SMNVEV (reference sequence). The CDR3 is 15 amino acids. V was clipped by 3 bases and J by 8 bases, with 14 bases between them. The CDR3 nucleotides are TGTGCCAGCAGTTTGGCCCACAGGTGGGATTCACCCCTCCACTTT. Its protein product is CASSLAHRWDSPLHF.

J is TRBJ1-1 and V is TRBV7-9; unclear D gene. Germline CDR1 and CDR2: SEHNR and FQNEAQ (reference sequence). V lost 3 bases and J lost 5, with 7 bases in between. The CDR3 consists of 12 residues. CDR3 amino acids: CASSFGSTEAFF. In DNA, the CDR3 is TGTGCCAGCAGCTTCGGAAGTACTGAAGCTTTCTTT.

The chain has TRBV6-5 and TRBJ2-2, with 7 bases matching TRBD2. CDR1 is MNHEY and CDR2 is SVGAGI in the germline V gene. The CDR3 contains 15 residues. The junction had 6 bases not matched to a gene; V was cut back by 2 bases and J by 6 bases. This chain's CDR3 is CASSYVAGVAGELFF. Written as DNA, the CDR3 is TGTGCCAGCAGTTACGTCGCGGGGGTGGCCGGGGAGCTGTTTTTT.

The rearrangement joins TRBV10-2 to TRBJ2-4, with 13 bases identical to TRBD2. V was pared by 2 bases and J by 0 bases, with 7 bases of the junction left unmatched. Per germline, CDR1 WSHSY and CDR2 SAAADI. The CDR3 spans 19 residues. CDR3 nucleotide sequence: TGCGCCAGCAGTGAGACTAGCGGGGGGGAGAAACTAGCCAAAAACATTCAGTACTTC. As protein: CASSETSGGEKLAKNIQYF.

The chain couples TRBV19 to TRBJ2-3; 11 positions match TRBD2. With 6 bases clipped from V and 6 bases from J, the junction kept 8 bases outside the gene matches. The germline V gene encodes CDR1 LNHDA and CDR2 SQIVND (reference sequence). The CDR3 has 15 amino acids. Here the CDR3 reads CASRRGGTSGDTQYF. The CDR3 DNA sequence: TGTGCCAGTAGACGGGGGGGGACTAGCGGCGATACGCAGTATTTT.

V usage is TRBV6-1 and J usage is TRBJ1-2, with 8 bases aligning to TRBD1. The V segment lost 4 bases and the J segment 1 base; nucleotides outside the gene matches: 8. The CDR3 extends over 16 amino acids. Germline loops: CDR1 MNHNS, CDR2 SASEGT. This CDR3 reads CASSGSGTGDNYGYTF. For the CDR3, the DNA is TGTGCCAGCAGTGGCTCCGGGACAGGAGATAACTATGGCTACACCTTC.

The rearrangement uses TRBV11-2 and TRBJ2-1; D is perhaps TRBD2 (6 bases). Germline lookup yields CDR1 SGHAT and CDR2 FQNNGV. This CDR3 is 17 amino acids long. Trimming removed 4 bases at V and 4 bases at J, with 20 bases between. In DNA form, the CDR3 reads TGTGCCAGCAGCTCCGGAATGCGGGGAGCGAGATACAATGAGCAGTTCTTC. This codes for CASSSGMRGARYNEQFF.

The chain links TRBV23-1 to TRBJ2-7, with TRBD2 matching over 9 bases. TRBV23-1 is an open reading frame, and its role is uncertain. The CDR3 runs to 18 residues. Losses at the gene ends were 0 bases for V and 6 bases for J; bases not matched to a gene: 15. CDR3 nucleotide sequence: TGCGCCAGCAGTCAATCGGGCGGGGGGGGTTCCCAGGTTGGCGAGCAGTACTTC. Protein: CASSQSGGGGSQVGEQYF.

J is TRBJ1-5 and V is TRBV6-2 or TRBV6-3, with a possible D match to TRBD1 (5 bases). Looked up from germline, CDR1 is MNHEY and CDR2 is SVGEGT. V was pared by 3 bases and J by 7 bases, with 10 bases between. The CDR3 contains 13 residues. CDR3 in amino acids: CASSYLGTQPQHF. CDR3 coding DNA: TGTGCCAGCAGTTATTTGGGGACCCAGCCCCAGCATTTT.

The chain couples TRBV20-1 to TRBJ1-2; D not certain. This CDR3 has 11 residues. V was cut by 3 bases and J by 2 bases, with 4 bases left in between. CDR1 and CDR2 from the germline V gene are DFQATT and SNEGSKA (reference sequence). This chain's CDR3 is CSASHNYGYTF. The CDR3 DNA sequence: TGCAGTGCTAGCCACAACTATGGCTACACCTTC.

The rearrangement links TRBV25-1 to TRBJ2-7; D possibly corresponds to TRBD2 (6 bases). CDR1 and CDR2 (germline): MGHDK, SYGVNS. This CDR3 has 13 residues. V lost 8 bases and J lost 0, with 11 bases in between. The CDR3 sequence is CASETGLSYEQYV. CDR3 DNA sequence: TGTGCCAGCGAAACGGGACTCTCCTACGAGCAGTACGTC.

V usage is TRBV19 and J usage is TRBJ2-5; 9 bases match TRBD1. The junction had 4 bases not matched to a gene; V was cut back by 7 bases and J by 1 base. CDR1 is LNHDA, CDR2 SQIVND, per germline (reference sequence). There are 14 residues in the CDR3. CDR3 nucleotide sequence: TGTGCCAGTACGACGGGACAGGGCCAAGAGACCCAGTACTTC. This sequence encodes CASTTGQGQETQYF.

In the case of this clone: This CDR3 is also generated by other DNA sequences in the sample. V usage is TRBV24-1 and J usage is TRBJ2-3; no reliable D call. Per germline, CDR1 KGHDR and CDR2 SFDVKD. Trimming stripped 5 bases from V and 1 base from J, with 6 bases between. This CDR3 is 13 amino acids long. Written as DNA, the CDR3 is TGTGCCACCAGTGTTGGGGGCACAGATACGCAGTATTTT. Amino acids: CATSVGGTDTQYF.

J is TRBJ2-1 and V is TRBV7-2, with D tentatively TRBD2 (5 bases). The germline CDR1 and CDR2 sequences are SGHTA and FQGNSA. The CDR3 extends over 15 amino acids. Deletions cut 5 bases from V and 0 bases from J, with 11 bases between. The CDR3 DNA follows: TGTGCCAGCAGCATGAGGGCGGCCTCCTACAATGAGCAGTTCTTC. This sequence encodes CASSMRAASYNEQFF.

This clone was picked up one time. V and J are TRBV29-1 and TRBJ2-6, with D unclear. Trimming left V 7 bases short and J 1 base short, with 17 bases between. Germline V gives CDR1 SQVTM, CDR2 ANQGSEA. The CDR3 sequence is 16 residues long. CDR3 sequence reads: CSASEILGSGANVLTF. For the CDR3, the DNA is TGCAGCGCGTCAGAAATTTTGGGGTCTGGGGCCAACGTCCTGACTTTC.

V gene TRBV30 combines with J gene TRBJ1-2, with 9 bases that match TRBD1. Germline V lookup: CDR1 GTSNPN, CDR2 SVGIG (reference sequence). The CDR3 is made up of 14 amino acids. Trimming took 8 bases from V and 4 from J; bases not matched to a gene: 11. CDR3 sequence (DNA): TGTGCCGGAAGGAACAGGGGGCTTCGCTATGGCTACACCTTC. Amino acid sequence: CAGRNRGLRYGYTF.

The CDR3 DNA sequence: TGTGCCACCAGCAGAGGTATGGAAAATTCACCCCTCCACTTT. It codes for CATSRGMENSPLHF. The V call is TRBV15, the J call TRBJ1-6; D gene ambiguous. Trimming shortened V by 1 base and J by 7 bases, and 8 bases separated the two germline ends. Germline V gives CDR1 LNHNV, CDR2 YYDKDF (reference sequence). The CDR3 runs 14 residues.

This sequence joins TRBV4-1 and TRBJ2-3, with unresolved D. The V end lost 1 base, the J end lost 2 bases, and 13 bases lay between the germline ends. The CDR3 is made up of 16 amino acids. The germline CDR1 and CDR2 sequences are MGHRA and YSYEKL. The chain's CDR3 is CASSQVSMGFTDTQYF. The DNA for the CDR3 is TGCGCCAGCAGCCAAGTTTCCATGGGATTCACAGATACGCAGTATTTT.

The chain links TRBV19 to TRBJ2-1; D remains ambiguous. CDR1 LNHDA and CDR2 SQIVND come from the germline V gene (reference sequence). CDR3 length: 13 residues. V lost 2 bases and J lost 2, with 4 bases in between. The CDR3 DNA is TGTGCCAGTAGTATATGGACCTACAATGAGCAGTTCTTC. It codes for CASSIWTYNEQFF.

Comment on this clone: Other nucleotide sequences in the sample specify the same CDR3. The V call is TRBV7-8, the J call TRBJ2-7, with D perhaps being TRBD1 or TRBD2 (6 bases each). In germline, CDR1 is SGHVS, CDR2 FQNEAQ. CDR3 length: 15 residues. CDR3 DNA: TGTGCCAGCAGTTTAGTTGGGGGGCTGACCTACGAGCAGTACGTC. Residues: CASSLVGGLTYEQYV.

The chain employs TRBV27 and TRBJ1-4, with 9 bases fitting TRBD1. CDR3 length: 14 residues. With V trimmed by 7 bases and J by 7 bases, 7 bases remained unmatched. Germline CDR1 reads MNHEY; CDR2 reads SMNVEV (reference sequence). CDR3 sequence (DNA): TGTGCCAGCAAAGGGACAGGGAGAATTGAAAAACTGTTTTTT. It translates to CASKGTGRIEKLFF.

This clone was detected only a few times. V gene TRBV11-3 combines with J gene TRBJ1-1; tentatively, D is TRBD1 (6 bases). CDR1 and CDR2 from the germline V gene are SGHNT and YENEEA. The length of the CDR3 is 13 residues. Trimming took 5 bases from V and 5 from J, leaving 12 bases between them. DNA for the CDR3: TGTGCCAGCAGCACTGGGGGCAGGACTGAAGCTTTCTTT. This codes for CASSTGGRTEAFF.

The genes are TRBV3-1 (or the pseudogene TRBV3-2) and TRBJ2-3, with 9 bases that match TRBD2. Germline trimming cut 1 base from V and 3 bases from J; bases unmatched to any gene: 5. The CDR3 length is 16 residues. Germline V gene data show CDR1 as LGHDT and CDR2 as YNNKEL (reference sequence). This CDR3 is CASSQVAGGLTDTQYF. CDR3 DNA: TGTGCCAGCAGCCAAGTGGCGGGGGGGCTGACAGATACGCAGTATTTT.

On this clone: Other DNA sequences in this sample translate to the same CDR3. The V and J genes are TRBV5-1 and TRBJ1-4, with a tentative D call TRBD1 (5 bases). The CDR3 sequence is 13 residues long. Trimming took 0 bases from V and 8 from J, leaving 8 bases between them. Germline lookup yields CDR1 SGHRS and CDR2 YFSETQ. CDR3 sequence: CASSLGQGEKLFF. The DNA for the CDR3 is TGCGCCAGCAGCTTGGGTCAGGGCGAAAAACTGTTTTTT. Combining the CDR3 with reference TRBV5-1 and TRBJ1-4 gives the whole variable domain KAGVTQTPRYLIKTRGQQVTLSCSPISGHRSVSWYQQTPGQGLQFLFEYFSETQRNKGNFPGRFSGRQFSNSRSEMNVSTLELGDSALYLCASSLGQGEKLFFGSGTQLSVL.

V gene TRBV24-1 combines with J gene TRBJ2-1; possibly TRBD1 for D (5 bases). Germline V lookup: CDR1 KGHDR, CDR2 SFDVKD. CDR3 length equals 15 residues. Trimming pared 4 bases from V and 4 bases from J, leaving 13 bases between. In DNA form, the CDR3 reads TGTGCCACCAGTGACCCCGGAAGGGGTTACAATGAGCAGTTCTTC. Its translation: CATSDPGRGYNEQFF.

This sequence joins TRBV9 and TRBJ1-2, with D unresolved. CDR3 length equals 17 residues. V dropped 3 bases and J dropped 5 bases, with 23 bases sitting between them. Looked up from germline, CDR1 is SGDLS and CDR2 is YYNGEE. CDR3 in amino acids: CASSAERTTRYGYGYTF. The CDR3 coding sequence is TGTGCCAGCAGCGCCGAACGCACTACCCGCTATGGGTATGGCTACACCTTC.

The count of this clone is one. The rearrangement links TRBV27 to TRBJ2-1; 15 bases fit TRBD2. The CDR3 extends over 21 amino acids. The trim removed 0 bases at V and 4 bases at J, leaving 13 bases unmatched. The V gene's germline CDR1 is MNHEY and CDR2 SMNVEV (reference sequence). The CDR3 sequence is CASSLSGLAGGPKQTYNEQFF. CDR3 sequence (DNA): TGTGCCAGCAGTTTATCGGGACTAGCGGGGGGACCCAAACAAACTTACAATGAGCAGTTCTTC.

The chain has TRBV10-3 and TRBJ2-3; 8 bases map to TRBD2. The trim removed 8 bases at V and 4 bases at J, leaving 8 bases unmatched. The germline V gene has CDR1 ENHRY and CDR2 SYGVKD. This CDR3 contains 14 residues. The CDR3 DNA sequence: TGTGCCATCCGGGCCTTAGCGGGATCAGATACGCAGTATTTT. This codes for CAIRALAGSDTQYF.

This rearrangement joins TRBV29-1 to TRBJ2-5; possibly TRBD1 for D (5 bases). The CDR3 is made up of 15 amino acids. CDR1 SQVTM and CDR2 ANQGSEA come from the germline V gene. The V gene lost 6 bases and the J gene lost 2 bases, with 19 bases spanning the gap. In DNA, the CDR3 is TGCAGCGTGAACCCTGCGAGGACACAGCAAGAGACCCAGTACTTC. Amino acids: CSVNPARTQQETQYF. The complete variable domain, with remaining parts taken from reference TRBV29-1 and TRBJ2-5, reads SAVISQKPSRDICQRGTSLTIQCQVDSQVTMMFWYRQQPGQSLTLIATANQGSEATYESGFVIDKFPISRPNLTFSTLTVSNMSPEDSSIYLCSVNPARTQQETQYFGPGTRLLVL.

This chain joins TRBV7-9 and TRBJ2-1, with a tentative D call TRBD2 (5 bases). Germline-derived CDR1 and CDR2 are SEHNR and FQNEAQ (reference sequence). The CDR3 totals 13 residues. The ends were cut back, 3 bases at V and 7 bases at J, with 10 bases in the middle. The CDR3 loop is CASSLETNNEQFF. CDR3 sequence (DNA): TGTGCCAGCAGCTTGGAGACTAATAATGAGCAGTTCTTC.

A few counts support this clone. The chain has TRBV6-4 and TRBJ1-2, with a tentative D call TRBD1 (6 bases). Germline V CDR1 and CDR2: MRHNA, SNTAGT. The V end was cut by 4 bases, the J end by 4 bases, with 13 bases between. CDR3 length equals 14 residues. For the CDR3, the DNA is TGTGCCAGCAGTGTCAGGGGCGATGGCTATGGCTACACCTTC. This encodes CASSVRGDGYGYTF.

The J gene is TRBJ2-1, the V gene TRBV5-1; perhaps TRBD2 as D (5 bases). The CDR3 runs 16 residues. Per the germline V gene, CDR1 is SGHRS and CDR2 is YFSETQ. The V and J ends lost 0 bases and 0 bases respectively, with 10 bases between them. CDR3 residues: CASSLGAGNSYNEQFF. CDR3 coding DNA: TGCGCCAGCAGCTTGGGTGCCGGGAACTCCTACAATGAGCAGTTCTTC.